One and the same sample provided the 31 T cell receptor beta chains below, sequenced in a study of T cells in tuberculosis. This table comes from immunoSEQ multiplex PCR, and its TCRdb copy is limited to in-frame clones, with some not included. The sample holds roughly 61,000 clones; approximately 88% are singletons and the top ten take about a fifth. Cells were sorted from thawed PBMC rested overnight and stained with GMM-loaded CD1B tetramer, viability dye and anti-CD3. CD1B tetramers were loaded with Rhodococcus equi-derived C32 glucose monomycolate. Sequencing was done on a sample of CD1b-GMM tetramer-negative cells sorted from PBMCs. All receptors derive from an adult woman with latent tuberculosis.

The chain links TRBV5-1 to TRBJ1-1, with D perhaps TRBD1 (5 bases). Looked up from germline, CDR1 is SGHRS and CDR2 is YFSETQ. V lost 2 bases, J lost 8 bases, and 16 bases lay in between. This CDR3 is 14 amino acids long. The CDR3: CASSFSRGSEEAFF. CDR3 nucleotides: TGCGCCAGCAGCTTTAGCCGGGGGAGTGAGGAAGCTTTCTTT.

A word on this clone: At one end, the junction sequence differs from germline, possibly due to a read error. The chain uses TRBV6-6 and TRBJ2-7; D perhaps matches TRBD1 (5 bases). CDR1 MNHNY and CDR2 SVGAGI come from the germline V gene (reference sequence). The length of the CDR3 is 12 residues. As DNA, the CDR3 is TGTGCCAGCAGTTACGATCAGGGAAGTTTGAACTTC. It translates to CASSYDQGSLNF.

The V and J genes are TRBV5-1 and TRBJ2-1; a weak D match, TRBD1 (6 bases). V was clipped by 0 bases and J by 4 bases, with 11 bases between them. The germline gives CDR1 SGHRS, CDR2 YFSETQ. The CDR3 is made up of 15 amino acids. The CDR3 sequence: CASSLGQGRYNEQFF. The CDR3 DNA sequence: TGCGCCAGCAGCTTGGGGCAGGGGAGATACAATGAGCAGTTCTTC.

This clone was observed once. The V gene is TRBV19, the J gene TRBJ2-3; tentative D call: TRBD2 (5 bases). Germline CDR1 and CDR2: LNHDA and SQIVND (reference sequence). The V end lost 6 bases, the J end lost 2 bases, and 15 bases lay between the germline ends. This CDR3 comprises 15 residues. DNA for the CDR3: TGTGCCAGTAGCCCAGACTGGACTTTCACAGATACGCAGTATTTT. Protein: CASSPDWTFTDTQYF.

The chain combines TRBV2 with TRBJ1-2; the match to TRBD1 covers 7 bases. This CDR3 is 12 amino acids long. Losses at the gene ends were 6 bases for V and 4 bases for J; bases not matched to a gene: 2. Per germline, CDR1 SNHLY and CDR2 FYNNEI. CDR3 region: CASRGDSYGYTF. CDR3 nucleotide sequence: TGTGCCAGCAGGGGGGACAGCTATGGCTACACCTTC.

The rearrangement links TRBV28 to TRBJ2-6; 8 nucleotides agree with TRBD1. Germline CDR1 MDHEN, CDR2 SYDVKM. V shed 5 bases, J shed 4 bases, and the junction held 7 bases outside the gene matches. The CDR3 contains 16 residues. CDR3 sequence: CASSPGGAAGANVLTF. The CDR3 nucleotides read TGTGCCAGCAGTCCAGGGGGCGCAGCGGGGGCCAACGTCCTGACTTTC.

This rearrangement joins TRBV7-2 to TRBJ2-3, with 11 bases aligning to TRBD2. Trimming took 3 bases from V and 3 from J; bases not matched to a gene: 2. Germline V lookup: CDR1 SGHTA, CDR2 FQGNSA. CDR3 size: 15 residues. CDR3 nucleotide sequence: TGTGCCAGCAGCTTGACTAGCGGGATAACAGATACGCAGTATTTT. Protein product: CASSLTSGITDTQYF.

The rearrangement joins TRBV30 to TRBJ1-2, with TRBD1 matching over 7 bases. Germline-derived CDR1 and CDR2 are GTSNPN and SVGIG (reference sequence). J gave up 2 bases and V 8 bases, and 8 bases lay outside the gene matches. CDR3 size: 13 residues. The CDR3 DNA follows: TGTGCCCGCCGGCAGGGGGGAAACTATGGCTACACCTTC. Its protein is CARRQGGNYGYTF.

V gene TRBV5-5 combines with J gene TRBJ2-7; D perhaps matches TRBD2 (6 bases). The V and J ends lost 4 bases and 0 bases respectively, with 14 bases between them. CDR1 and CDR2 (germline): SGHKS, YYEKEE (reference sequence). The CDR3 sequence is 15 residues long. CDR3 sequence: CASSPLATSSYEQYF. CDR3 coding DNA: TGTGCCAGCAGCCCCCTAGCGACATCCTCCTACGAGCAGTACTTC.

This clone has only a few counts. This chain joins TRBV14 and TRBJ2-7, with a weak D call TRBD1 (5 bases). CDR3 length: 12 amino acids. The V and J ends lost 3 bases and 3 bases respectively, with 6 bases between them. CDR1 and CDR2 from the germline V gene are SGHDN and FVKESK. In nucleotides, the CDR3 is TGTGCCAGCAGCCACGACAGCTACGAGCAGTACTTC. It codes for CASSHDSYEQYF.

This clone was detected a few times. The chain uses TRBV5-8 and TRBJ1-2, with D maybe TRBD1 (6 bases). CDR1 SGHTS and CDR2 YDEGEE come from the germline V gene. CDR3 length: 13 residues. Trimming pared 5 bases from V and 6 bases from J, leaving 14 bases between. CDR3 residues: CASSLWGPDGYTF. The DNA of the CDR3 is TGTGCCAGCAGTCTCTGGGGGCCCGATGGCTACACCTTC. The full variable domain, rest sourced from reference TRBV5-8 and TRBJ1-2, is EAGVTQSPTHLIKTRGQQATLRCSPISGHTSVYWYQQALGLGLQFLLWYDEGEERNRGNFPPRFSGRQFPNYSSELNVNALELEDSALYLCASSLWGPDGYTFGSGTRLTVV.

The chain recombines TRBV30 with TRBJ2-5, with D perhaps TRBD1 (5 bases). Trimming shortened V by 1 base and J by 3 bases, and 9 bases separated the two germline ends. CDR1 is GTSNPN and CDR2 is SVGIG in the germline V gene (reference sequence). The CDR3 spans 13 residues. CDR3 residues: CAWSAGYEETQYF. For the CDR3, the DNA is TGTGCCTGGAGTGCAGGGTACGAAGAGACCCAGTACTTC.

This chain uses TRBV7-9 with TRBJ2-5; 8 bases line up with TRBD1. The J call could be wrong; TRBJ2-7 is a better fit for the DNA end. Germline CDR1 SEHNR, CDR2 FQNEAQ (reference sequence). This CDR3 spans 15 amino acids. CDR3 protein: CASSLAGRGHDEQYF. The CDR3 bases are TGTGCCAGCAGCTTAGCGGGCAGGGGGCACGACGAGCAGTACTTC.

The chain joins TRBV7-8 to TRBJ1-2; TRBD1 is a possible D gene (5 bases). Germline V gene data show CDR1 as SGHVS and CDR2 as FQNEAQ. The V end lost 5 bases, the J end lost 3 bases, and 37 bases lay between the germline ends. This CDR3 spans 22 amino acids. CDR3 coding DNA: TGTGCCAGCAGCGACCGGGTGAAAGGGGCGCATGGGCCTGCCGTGGGGTACTATGGCTACACCTTC. It specifies CASSDRVKGAHGPAVGYYGYTF. The full variable domain, with the rest looked up from reference TRBV7-8 and TRBJ1-2, is GAGVSQSPRYKVAKRGQDVALRCDPISGHVSLFWYQQALGQGPEFLTYFQNEAQLDKSGLPSDRFFAERPEGSVSTLKIQRTQQEDSAVYLCASSDRVKGAHGPAVGYYGYTFGSGTRLTVV.

The chain couples TRBV4-3 to TRBJ2-5, with 8 bases fitting TRBD2. The V gene's germline CDR1 is LGHNA and CDR2 YSLEER. This CDR3 spans 17 amino acids. The trim removed 0 bases at V and 2 bases at J, leaving 8 bases unmatched. CDR3 nucleotides: TGCGCCAGCAGCCAAGAACGAGGACTAGCCCTTCAAGAGACCCAGTACTTC. Its translation: CASSQERGLALQETQYF.

The V call is TRBV4-2, the J call TRBJ1-4, with D perhaps TRBD1 (6 bases). This CDR3 contains 16 residues. The germline V gene has CDR1 LGHNA and CDR2 YNFKEQ. V was shortened by 1 base and J by 0 bases, with 9 bases between the two germline ends. The CDR3 region is CASSQAQGTTNEKLFF. The DNA of the CDR3 is TGTGCCAGCAGCCAAGCCCAGGGGACAACTAATGAAAAACTGTTTTTT.

The genes are TRBV2 and TRBJ2-1, with D maybe TRBD2 (7 bases). The CDR3 extends over 13 amino acids. Per germline, CDR1 SNHLY and CDR2 FYNNEI. Between the trimmed V and J ends, which lost 7 bases and 6 bases, there was a span of 13 bases. CDR3 sequence reads: CASTAGAANEQFF. For the CDR3, the DNA is TGTGCCAGCACGGCGGGGGCCGCCAATGAGCAGTTCTTC.

CDR3 sequence (DNA): TGCGCCAGCAGCCAAGATCTGCGGCTAGCCCAAGAGACCCAGTACTTC. Its translation is CASSQDLRLAQETQYF. The gene calls are TRBV4-3 and TRBJ2-5, with D possibly TRBD2 on 5 matching bases. Per the germline V gene, CDR1 is LGHNA and CDR2 is YSLEER. V lost 0 bases and J lost 1, with 12 bases in between. This CDR3 region has 16 residues.

Worth noting for this clone: One end of the junction fails to match germline, which may point to a read error. The rearrangement joins TRBV7-7 to TRBJ2-2; D might be TRBD2 (5 bases). This CDR3 spans 14 amino acids. Per the germline V gene, CDR1 is SSHAT and CDR2 is FNYEAQ (reference sequence). CDR3 loop: CASSLAPGSGELFF. As DNA, the CDR3 is TGTGCTAGCAGCTTAGCGCCGGGGTCCGGGGAGCTGTTTTTT.

This clone has just one count. The chain has TRBV5-4 and TRBJ2-5, with D hard to call. Germline V lookup: CDR1 SGHNT, CDR2 YYREEE (reference sequence). Trimming removed 2 bases from V and 3 bases from J, with 11 bases in between. The CDR3 length is 14 residues. In DNA form, the CDR3 reads TGTGCCAGCAGCTTAGATGAGTTTAAAGAGACCCAGTACTTC. Translating it yields CASSLDEFKETQYF. Supplemented by reference TRBV5-4 and TRBJ2-5, the full variable domain reads ETGVTQSPTHLIKTRGQQVTLRCSSQSGHNTVSWYQQALGQGPQFIFQYYREEENGRGNFPPRFSGLQFPNYSSELNVNALELDDSALYLCASSLDEFKETQYFGPGTRLLVL.

The V and J genes are TRBV4-1 and TRBJ1-5; no definite D call. V was trimmed by 0 bases and J by 7 bases, leaving 13 bases between them. CDR1 is MGHRA, CDR2 YSYEKL, per germline. The CDR3 covers 15 residues. This CDR3 is CASSQDLREGQPQHF. In DNA, the CDR3 is TGCGCCAGCAGCCAAGATTTGAGGGAAGGACAGCCCCAGCATTTT.

The chain combines TRBV9 with TRBJ2-5; the match to TRBD1 covers 8 bases. The germline gives CDR1 SGDLS, CDR2 YYNGEE. CDR3 length: 17 residues. Germline trimming cut 2 bases from V and 5 bases from J; bases unmatched to any gene: 14. The CDR3 sequence: CASSVGQAFTRPETQYF. The CDR3 DNA sequence: TGTGCCAGCAGCGTGGGACAGGCCTTTACCCGACCCGAGACCCAGTACTTC.

This clone has a handful of counts. The genes are TRBV6-5 and TRBJ1-4; TRBD1 is a possible D gene (5 bases). With 4 bases removed from V and 0 bases from J, the gap between germline ends came to 6 bases. The length of the CDR3 is 14 residues. Germline V gives CDR1 MNHEY, CDR2 SVGAGI. The CDR3 here is CASSLDTTNEKLFF. DNA for the CDR3: TGTGCCAGCAGTTTGGACACAACTAATGAAAAACTGTTTTTT.

This clone showed up just once. The V and J genes are TRBV28 and TRBJ1-2; 7 bases fit TRBD1. CDR3 size: 15 residues. The germline gives CDR1 MDHEN, CDR2 SYDVKM. The V segment lost 3 bases and the J segment 4 bases; nucleotides outside the gene matches: 8. The CDR3, as DNA: TGTGCCAGCAGTTTTCCGGAACAGGGGATCTATGGCTACACCTTC. This sequence encodes CASSFPEQGIYGYTF.

The V call is TRBV9, the J call TRBJ2-3; D perhaps matches TRBD2 (6 bases). V was trimmed by 2 bases and J by 0 bases, leaving 10 bases between them. This CDR3 comprises 15 residues. The germline V gene encodes CDR1 SGDLS and CDR2 YYNGEE. CDR3 sequence: CASSVDSGSTDTQYF. The CDR3 nucleotides read TGTGCCAGCAGCGTCGATAGCGGTAGCACAGATACGCAGTATTTT.

The V call is TRBV4-1, the J call TRBJ2-1; TRBD2 aligns across 7 bases. Trimming took 2 bases from V and 4 from J; bases not matched to a gene: 8. This CDR3 has 16 residues. Germline V gene data show CDR1 as MGHRA and CDR2 as YSYEKL. The CDR3 nucleotides read TGCGCCAGCAGCCAAACACCGGGACTAAAATACAATGAGCAGTTCTTC. Encoded protein: CASSQTPGLKYNEQFF.

The gene calls are TRBV5-8 and TRBJ1-2, with D unresolved. Germline assignment: CDR1 SGHTS and CDR2 YDEGEE. Trimming stripped 4 bases from V and 8 bases from J, with 18 bases between. This CDR3 is built from 14 residues. The CDR3 region has the DNA TGTGCCAGCAGCCTGGACGGCAGGCTGAGCGGCTACACCTTC. Encoded protein: CASSLDGRLSGYTF.

In its sample, this clone was seen once. V is TRBV11-1 and J is TRBJ2-5; D is perhaps TRBD1 (5 bases). This CDR3 contains 13 residues. The germline gives CDR1 SGHAT, CDR2 FQDESV (reference sequence). The V end lost 7 bases, the J end lost 5 bases, and 14 bases lay between the germline ends. Here the CDR3 reads CASIGEQSETQYF. CDR3 DNA: TGTGCCAGCATAGGGGAACAGAGCGAGACCCAGTACTTC.

This clone was counted between two and nine times. The V call is TRBV4-1, the J call TRBJ2-3; TRBD2 aligns across 7 bases. In germline, CDR1 is MGHRA, CDR2 YSYEKL. J was trimmed by 4 bases and V by 4 bases; bases with no gene match: 5. This CDR3 region has 14 residues. CDR3 residues: CASSRREGSDTQYF. CDR3 coding DNA: TGCGCCAGCAGCCGGAGGGAGGGGTCAGATACGCAGTATTTT.

The chain is built from TRBV4-1 and TRBJ2-1; 10 nucleotides line up with TRBD2. Germline-derived CDR1 and CDR2 are MGHRA and YSYEKL. The CDR3 runs to 20 residues. J was trimmed by 3 bases and V by 4 bases; bases with no gene match: 18. The DNA of the CDR3 is TGCGCCAGCAGCCCAGGAAGCATGGCTAGCGGGAGCCCCCTCTACAATGAGCAGTTCTTC. It codes for CASSPGSMASGSPLYNEQFF.

This clone has a single count. The chain couples TRBV19 to TRBJ2-3, with D maybe TRBD2 (5 bases). The V gene's germline CDR1 is LNHDA and CDR2 SQIVND (reference sequence). The germline V and J ends were trimmed by 0 bases and 2 bases, with 15 bases remaining between them. The CDR3 loop spans 17 amino acids. The chain's CDR3 is CASSIDPPDSYTDTQYF. CDR3 bases: TGTGCCAGTAGTATAGATCCTCCGGACTCGTACACAGATACGCAGTATTTT.